The present T cell receptor (beta chain) was sequenced within a study of blood T cell repertoires in COVID-19. On the study more broadly: Acute and convalescent COVID-19 specimens originated in the United States, Italy and Spain. T cells, B-cell-depleted T cells, or PBMCs supplied cDNA or gDNA.

CDR1 and CDR2 (germline): MDHEN, SYDVKM. The CDR3 totals 15 residues. With 5 bases clipped from V and 5 bases from J, the junction kept 6 bases outside the gene matches. In the authors' workflow: Nucleated cell number was recorded as an estimate derived from reference gene primer amplification. Sequencing used immunoSEQ multiplex PCR; TCRdb keeps in-frame clones, though not all of them. Clonal size and the V and J genes are those of that table, whereas D and trimming came from the DNA. Of about 200,000 clones listed, 70% to 90% were seen once; the top ten hold roughly 3%. The rearrangement uses TRBV28 and TRBJ1-4, with 9 bases matching TRBD1. The TCR comes from a man between 60 and 75 years old with acute or convalescent COVID-19. The specimen was peripheral blood. CDR3 sequence reads: CASSTTGTGNEKLFF. In DNA form, the CDR3 reads TGTGCCAGCAGTACTACCGGGACAGGGAATGAAAAACTGTTTTTT.